This is a list of T cell receptor beta chains from one sample in a study of T cell changes during pregnancy in multiple sclerosis. Measured with immunoSEQ multiplex PCR; TCRdb has only the in-frame clones, and not every one. The sample holds approximately 93,000 clones, roughly 90% seen once. The material was peripheral blood, obtained before pregnancy. These receptors were obtained from a female donor with multiple sclerosis, enrolled in a pregnancy study. Each CDR3 is given with its conserved first and last residue. D genes are given only for firm matches. Clone size is not always given. Where it is, it says once, few, many or a class for expanded clones.

D gene	V gene	J gene	clone size	CDR3 DNA	CDR3 protein
TRBD1	TRBV9	TRBJ1-5	NA	TGTGCCAGCAGCACAGGGGCTAGCAATCAGCCCCAGCATTTT	CASSTGASNQPQHF
NA	TRBV27	TRBJ1-4	NA	TGTGCCAGCACCTCGGGGAGCGGGGGGAAACTGTTTTTT	CASTSGSGGKLFF
TRBD1	TRBV7-2	TRBJ2-7	NA	TGTGCCAGCAGCCAATGGACAGGAAAAGGTAGCGAGCAGTACTTC	CASSQWTGKGSEQYF
TRBD1	TRBV5-1	TRBJ2-7	NA	TGCGCCAGCAGCTTAAACCAGGGGGCGGTCTACGAGCAGTACTTC	CASSLNQGAVYEQYF
TRBD1	TRBV18	TRBJ2-5	NA	TGTGCCAGCTCACAAGACAGGGTTGGTGAGACCCAGTACTTC	CASSQDRVGETQYF
NA	TRBV30	TRBJ2-2	NA	TGTGCCTGGAGTGTTATCGGAGGAGCGTCCGGGGAGCTGTTTTTT	CAWSVIGGASGELFF
NA	TRBV10-3	TRBJ1-5	NA	TGTGCCATCAGTGAGTCACGGCGGGAGACGCAGCCCCAGCATTTT	CAISESRRETQPQHF
NA	TRBV5-1	TRBJ2-5	NA	TGCGCCAGCAGCTTGGCCCTTCCTCGGTATGAGACCCAGTACTTC	CASSLALPRYETQYF
NA	TRBV19	TRBJ2-3	NA	TGTGCCAGTAGTAATTCAGGCCTCACAGATACGCAGTATTTT	CASSNSGLTDTQYF
NA	TRBV30	TRBJ2-3	NA	TGTGCCTGGAGTGTGTCGGGGGTAGCAGATACGCAGTATTTT	CAWSVSGVADTQYF
TRBD1	TRBV7-9	TRBJ1-5	NA	TGTGCCAGCAGCTTGGGACAGAGTAATCAGCCCCAGCATTTT	CASSLGQSNQPQHF
NA	TRBV4-3	TRBJ1-3	NA	TGCGCCAGCAGCCCTTCTCAAGCCCGGTACTCTGGAAACACCATATATTTT	CASSPSQARYSGNTIYF
NA	TRBV28	TRBJ1-2	few	TGTGCCAGCAGTTTGACAAACTATGGCTACACCTTC	CASSLTNYGYTF
TRBD1	TRBV19	TRBJ2-1	NA	TGTGCCAGTAGTAATCGGGACAGGGTAGCCTACAATGAGCAGTTCTTC	CASSNRDRVAYNEQFF
NA	TRBV5-4	TRBJ1-1	NA	TGTGCCAGCAGCCGGGATAAAGAAGGGATCTTGCCTGAAGCTTTCTTT	CASSRDKEGILPEAFF
NA	TRBV4-1	TRBJ2-3	NA	TGCGCCAGCAGCCATTCTACAGATACGCAGTATTTT	CASSHSTDTQYF
TRBD1	TRBV5-1	TRBJ1-4	NA	TGCGCCAGCAGCGCGGACAGGGAAGGGGCAAAACTGTTTTTT	CASSADREGAKLFF
TRBD1	TRBV14	TRBJ2-7	NA	TGTGCCAGCAGTTCCGGGACAGGGTGGGCCTACGAGCAGTACTTC	CASSSGTGWAYEQYF
NA	TRBV6-5	TRBJ1-6	NA	TGTGCCAGCAGTTACGGGGCTGAAAATTCACCCCTCCACTTT	CASSYGAENSPLHF
TRBD2	TRBV4-1	TRBJ2-3	few	TGCGCCAGCAGCCGTGCGGGGGAAGATACGCAGTATTTT	CASSRAGEDTQYF
TRBD1	TRBV27	TRBJ2-5	once	TGTGCCAGCAGTTTCCAAGGGACAGGGATCGGAGAGACCCAGTACTTC	CASSFQGTGIGETQYF
NA	TRBV7-9	TRBJ1-3	NA	TGTGCCAGCAGCCCGCCCCGGTCTGGAAACACCATATATTTT	CASSPPRSGNTIYF
TRBD1	TRBV7-2	TRBJ1-1	once	TGTGCCAGCAGCAAGACAGGACAGGATGAAGCTTTCTTT	CASSKTGQDEAFF
TRBD2	TRBV28	TRBJ2-1	NA	TGTGCCAGCCGGGGGGGATCCTACAATGAGCAGTTCTTC	CASRGGSYNEQFF
TRBD1	TRBV5-4	TRBJ2-7	once	TGTGCCAGCAGCTTGGTAGGGACAGGGTCGTACGAGCAGTACTTC	CASSLVGTGSYEQYF
NA	TRBV13	TRBJ2-7	NA	TGTGCCAGCAGCTTGGGCAGGGCCTACGAGCAGTACTTC	CASSLGRAYEQYF
NA	TRBV6-6	TRBJ2-3	NA	TGTGCCAGCAGTGACGGAGGGGCAGATACGCAGTATTTT	CASSDGGADTQYF
NA	TRBV7-7	TRBJ2-2	NA	TGTGCCAGCAGCCGCGGGGTTAACACCGGGGAGCTGTTTTTT	CASSRGVNTGELFF
NA	TRBV5-1	TRBJ1-1	NA	TGCGCCAGCAGCTTGTCTGGCGAGGTATACACTGAAGCTTTCTTT	CASSLSGEVYTEAFF
NA	TRBV9	TRBJ2-1	NA	TGTGCCAGCAGCGGGGGGGACGGCTCCTACAATGAGCAGTTCTTC	CASSGGDGSYNEQFF
NA	TRBV4-3	TRBJ2-7	NA	TGCGCCAGCAGCCAAGAGGCGGGACAGATTTACGAGCAGTACTTC	CASSQEAGQIYEQYF
TRBD1	TRBV14	TRBJ2-7	NA	TGTGCCAGCAGTCTACGACAGGGGACAGTTACTTCCTACGAGCAGTACTTC	CASSLRQGTVTSYEQYF
TRBD1	TRBV10-3	TRBJ1-1	NA	TGTGCCATCAGTGAGTCACAGGGGAACCGAGGGCCAGCTTTCTTT	CAISESQGNRGPAFF
TRBD1	TRBV9	TRBJ1-2	NA	TGTGCCAGCAGCGACTCCGGGACAGGGTATAGAGGCTATGGCTACACCTTC	CASSDSGTGYRGYGYTF
NA	TRBV7-9	TRBJ1-1	NA	TGTGCCAGCAGAGTAGCGGGGACTAACACTGAAGCTTTCTTT	CASRVAGTNTEAFF
NA	TRBV27	TRBJ2-1	NA	TGTGCCAGCAGTTTATCGGCAGGTCTGTCCTACAATGAGCAGTTCTTC	CASSLSAGLSYNEQFF
TRBD2	TRBV5-1	TRBJ2-1	NA	TGCGCCAGCAGCTCCTCTAGCGGATACAATGAGCAGTTCTTC	CASSSSSGYNEQFF
NA	TRBV7-2	TRBJ1-2	once	TGTGCCAGCAGCTTCGAACAGATCGGCTACACCTTC	CASSFEQIGYTF
TRBD1	TRBV13	TRBJ1-2	few	TGTGCCAGCAGCTTAGAAGAAGGGACAGGAGGGGATGGCTACACCTTC	CASSLEEGTGGDGYTF
NA	TRBV4-3	TRBJ1-2	NA	TGCGCCAGCAGCCAAACCGACAAGTTTAACTATGGCTACACCTTC	CASSQTDKFNYGYTF
TRBD2	TRBV4-1	TRBJ2-5	NA	TGCGCCAGCAGCCAAGAGAGGGGAGGGCGGTACTTC	CASSQERGGRYF
NA	TRBV7-9	TRBJ2-5	once	TGTGCCAGCGCATCGGGGGAAGAGACCCAGTACTTC	CASASGEETQYF
TRBD2	TRBV18	TRBJ2-7	NA	TGTGCCAGCTCACCGGGACTAGCGGGAGTAAAAGGCCCCTACGAGCAGTACTTC	CASSPGLAGVKGPYEQYF
NA	TRBV7-8	TRBJ1-6	NA	TGTGCCAGCAGCTTAGCCCGACCGGGAAGCTCCTATAATTCACCCCTCCACTTT	CASSLARPGSSYNSPLHF
TRBD2	TRBV27	TRBJ2-1	once	TGTGCCAGCAGTCGGGGGGGGGATTACAATGAGCAGTTCTTC	CASSRGGDYNEQFF
NA	TRBV4-1	TRBJ2-3	NA	TGCGCCAGCAGCCCGCCGGCGGGAATCACAGATACGCAGTATTTT	CASSPPAGITDTQYF
NA	TRBV6-1	TRBJ1-2	few	TGTGCCAGCAGTGAGGGGATAGGAGGCTATGGCTACACCTTC	CASSEGIGGYGYTF
NA	TRBV5-4	TRBJ2-5	NA	TGTGCCAGCAGCTTGGTAGGGGTCCAAGAGACCCAGTACTTC	CASSLVGVQETQYF
TRBD2	TRBV9	TRBJ2-1	NA	TGTGCCAGCAGCGGACTAGCGGGAGGGGGTGAGCAGTTCTTC	CASSGLAGGGEQFF
NA	TRBV4-3	TRBJ2-7	NA	TGCGCCAGCAGCCAAGATAGTCAGGGTTACGAGCAGTACTTC	CASSQDSQGYEQYF
NA	TRBV27	TRBJ2-3	NA	TGTGCCAGCAGTATTACTCCGGGACAAGGCACAGATACGCAGTATTTT	CASSITPGQGTDTQYF
NA	TRBV28	TRBJ1-1	NA	TGTGCCAGCCGATCTAGGCGGCTCACTGAAGCTTTCTTT	CASRSRRLTEAFF
NA	TRBV6-1	TRBJ1-1	NA	TGTGCCAGCAGTGATCCGGGGAAGGTGAGCACTGAAGCTTTCTTT	CASSDPGKVSTEAFF
NA	TRBV7-9	TRBJ1-3	NA	TGTGCCAGCAGCCGCCCGCCGGGGGGAGGAAACACCATATATTTT	CASSRPPGGGNTIYF
TRBD2	TRBV5-1	TRBJ2-3	NA	TGCGCCAGCAGAAAGCGGGAGGGCCACGATACGCAGTATTTT	CASRKREGHDTQYF
NA	TRBV5-5	TRBJ1-2	NA	TGTGCCAGCAGCTCATTAATTAAGGGACTGAGCCCCACCTTC	CASSSLIKGLSPTF
TRBD2	TRBV11-2	TRBJ2-5	NA	TGTGCCAGCAGCTTCAAGCGGGAGAGGTTAGAGACCCAGTACTTC	CASSFKRERLETQYF
TRBD1	TRBV6-5	TRBJ1-5	NA	TGTGCCAGCAGTGGGACAGGGGAACTGAGGCCCCAGCATTTT	CASSGTGELRPQHF